This TCR beta chain was identified during a study of Ad26.COV2.S vaccination and SARS-CoV-2 variants. Whole-study findings and limits: Breadth of non-spike TCRs did not differ between vaccinees and placebo recipients.

Repertoires were generated with immunoSEQ multiplex PCR, while TCRdb's copy carries only in-frame clones and drops some. The repertoire holds roughly 400,000 clones, with 89% as singletons. With 0 bases removed from V and 1 base from J, the gap between germline ends came to 7 bases. Germline V lookup: CDR1 SGHKS, CDR2 YYEKEE (reference sequence). This CDR3 region has 14 residues. With respect to this clone: The antigen remains unidentified.

The treatment: over 15 received Ad26.COV2.S at low or high dose, single or two shots; several received placebo; per-sample allocation not given. Specimen acquisition occurred on day 63 following the initial vaccine or placebo injection. The starting material was peripheral blood, obtained in a trial of Ad26.COV2.S vaccine versus placebo. This chain joins TRBV5-5 and TRBJ1-1; D ambiguous. This receptor was identified in a person aged 18 to 65 who received the Ad26.COV2.S COVID-19 vaccine or a placebo. The CDR3 loop reads CASSLGSANTEAFF. The CDR3 nucleotides read TGTGCCAGCAGCTTGGGATCTGCGAACACTGAAGCTTTCTTT.